The T cell receptor (beta chain) described here comes from a study of graft-versus-host responses after intestinal transplantation. Regarding this clone: Its antigen is currently unknown.

Study observations and caveats: Where graft-donor T cell macrochimerism was present, patients had high graft-versus-host to host-versus-graft clonal ratios in allografts.

From germline, CDR1 is SNHLY and CDR2 FYNNEI. The CDR3 is made up of 14 amino acids. Losses at the gene ends were 8 bases for V and 2 bases for J; bases not matched to a gene: 3. Repertoires were generated with immunoSEQ multiplex PCR, while TCRdb's copy carries only in-frame clones and drops some. The sample consists of about 88,000 clones, 94% of them appearing once. This specimen consisted of unstimulated CD4+ T cells sorted from spleen or lymph node cells, obtained before transplant. The receptor's source is a human donor who was the organ donor for an intestinal transplant. The chain uses TRBV2 and TRBJ2-6, with 7 bases fitting TRBD2. The CDR3 DNA is TGTGCCAGCCAACGGGGGGCTGGGGCCAACGTCCTGACTTTC. Translation gives CASQRGAGANVLTF.